This TCR beta chain was sequenced in a study of control samples from healthy donors and cancer patients. V gave up 3 bases and J gave up 5 bases; unmatched junction bases: 6. CDR1 is KGHSH, CDR2 LQKENI, per germline. This CDR3 region has 16 residues. In its sample, this clone was seen once. Here immunoSEQ multiplex PCR was the method, and the copy in TCRdb shows in-frame clones only, minus some. Of 150,000 to 200,000 clones listed, roughly 95% are singletons. What was sequenced was blood. This sequence joins TRBV18 and TRBJ2-3; 12 bases fit TRBD1. The receptor's source is a woman aged 25 to 45 in good health. CDR3 DNA: TGTGCCAGCTCACCGCGGGACAGGGGGCCGAAAGATACGCAGTATTTT. It specifies CASSPRDRGPKDTQYF.